The next 11 T cell receptor beta chains were all read from a single sample in a study of blood T cell repertoires in COVID-19. Profiling relied on immunoSEQ multiplex PCR, and the TCRdb table lists in-frame clones only, not all of them. The table records nearly 200,000 clones, approximately 84% of them present only once. The sequencing sample was made of peripheral blood. Receptors originate from a human donor with acute or convalescent COVID-19. The donor label of this sample is uncertain.

The chain has TRBV15 and TRBJ1-1; 8 nucleotides line up with TRBD1. V lost 0 bases to trimming and J lost 4 bases; unmatched junction nucleotides: 4. In germline, CDR1 is LNHNV, CDR2 YYDKDF (reference sequence). The CDR3 contains 15 residues. The CDR3 here is CATSRDLDRATEAFF. The CDR3 DNA reads TGTGCCACCAGCAGAGATCTGGACAGGGCCACTGAAGCTTTCTTT.

The chain combines TRBV6-2 or TRBV6-3 with TRBJ1-1; no reliable D call. CDR1 MNHEY and CDR2 SVGEGT come from the germline V gene. Between the trimmed V and J ends, which lost 7 bases and 3 bases, there was a span of 21 bases. The CDR3 spans 16 residues. The DNA for the CDR3 is TGTGCCAGCACCCCCAGTCCCCATCCAAAGTACACTGAAGCTTTCTTT. Amino acid sequence: CASTPSPHPKYTEAFF.

The J gene is TRBJ2-6, the V gene TRBV7-3; 7 bases line up with TRBD1. Looked up from germline, CDR1 is SGHTA and CDR2 is FQGTGA. The CDR3 covers 16 residues. The trim removed 5 bases at V and 2 bases at J, leaving 6 bases unmatched. CDR3 DNA: TGTGCCAGCAGCCGACAGGGATCTCCTGGGGCCAACGTCCTGACTTTC. Its translation is CASSRQGSPGANVLTF.

This sequence joins TRBV5-1 and TRBJ2-2; the D is unclear. Germline CDR1 SGHRS, CDR2 YFSETQ. Trimming took off 4 bases at V and 0 bases at J, with 7 bases between the two ends. The CDR3 is 14 residues long. The CDR3 region has the DNA TGCGCCAGCAGCGACGGAGCGAACACCGGGGAGCTGTTTTTT. Protein: CASSDGANTGELFF.

V usage is TRBV5-4 and J usage is TRBJ2-7, with 9 bases lining up with TRBD2. CDR1 and CDR2 from the germline V gene are SGHNT and YYREEE (reference sequence). The ends lost 1 base at V and 6 bases at J; junction bases unmatched: 8. The CDR3 extends over 15 amino acids. In DNA, the CDR3 is TGTGCCAGCAGCTTGTCAGCGGGAGGTTCTCGCGAGCAGTACTTC. Translation gives CASSLSAGGSREQYF.

The chain combines TRBV24-1 with TRBJ2-1, with 8 bases matching TRBD2. CDR3 length: 14 residues. V dropped 9 bases and J dropped 6; count of bases not matched to a gene: 9. Looked up from germline, CDR1 is KGHDR and CDR2 is SFDVKD. CDR3 sequence reads: CATAYTGTSNEQFF. In DNA form, the CDR3 reads TGTGCCACCGCCTATACTGGGACTAGCAATGAGCAGTTCTTC.

V usage is TRBV5-1 and J usage is TRBJ1-2; TRBD1 is a possible D gene (6 bases). Germline V lookup: CDR1 SGHRS, CDR2 YFSETQ. The V gene lost 3 bases and the J gene lost 0 bases, with 9 bases spanning the gap. The CDR3 has 14 residues. The CDR3 sequence: CASSSDSPNYGYTF. Written as DNA, the CDR3 is TGCGCCAGCAGCTCGGACAGTCCTAACTATGGCTACACCTTC.

V and J are TRBV10-3 and TRBJ2-7; 7 bases fit TRBD1. This CDR3 contains 18 residues. CDR1 and CDR2 (germline): ENHRY, SYGVKD. Trimming cost V 6 bases and J 0 bases; bases outside gene matches: 17. The CDR3 region is CAISRQGTGRDPSYEQYF. In nucleotides, the CDR3 is TGTGCCATCAGCCGACAGGGAACGGGTCGGGACCCCTCCTACGAGCAGTACTTC.

The genes are TRBV6-5 and TRBJ2-5; the match to TRBD2 covers 7 bases. J lost 1 base, V lost 6 bases, and 8 bases had no gene match. The CDR3 extends over 15 amino acids. Germline V lookup: CDR1 MNHEY, CDR2 SVGAGI. The CDR3 nucleotides are TGTGCCAGCAGCCTCACCTCGGGGGGCCAAGAGACCCAGTACTTC. Translation: CASSLTSGGQETQYF.

The V gene is TRBV6-5, the J gene TRBJ2-5; 10 nucleotides agree with TRBD2. Trimming cost V 2 bases and J 6 bases; bases outside gene matches: 9. Per germline, CDR1 MNHEY and CDR2 SVGAGI. This CDR3 is 16 amino acids long. CDR3 amino acids: CASSYAGTSVLQTQYF. In DNA form, the CDR3 reads TGTGCCAGCAGTTACGCCGGGACTAGCGTATTACAGACCCAGTACTTC.

This clone has more than one count but fewer than ten. The genes are TRBV6-5 and TRBJ1-2, with D unclear. The V gene's germline CDR1 is MNHEY and CDR2 SVGAGI. The CDR3 is made up of 13 amino acids. V dropped 6 bases and J dropped 4 bases, with 12 bases sitting between them. The DNA for the CDR3 is TGTGCCAGCAGCCCCCCTCCGGGCTATGGCTACACCTTC. Translating gives CASSPPPGYGYTF.